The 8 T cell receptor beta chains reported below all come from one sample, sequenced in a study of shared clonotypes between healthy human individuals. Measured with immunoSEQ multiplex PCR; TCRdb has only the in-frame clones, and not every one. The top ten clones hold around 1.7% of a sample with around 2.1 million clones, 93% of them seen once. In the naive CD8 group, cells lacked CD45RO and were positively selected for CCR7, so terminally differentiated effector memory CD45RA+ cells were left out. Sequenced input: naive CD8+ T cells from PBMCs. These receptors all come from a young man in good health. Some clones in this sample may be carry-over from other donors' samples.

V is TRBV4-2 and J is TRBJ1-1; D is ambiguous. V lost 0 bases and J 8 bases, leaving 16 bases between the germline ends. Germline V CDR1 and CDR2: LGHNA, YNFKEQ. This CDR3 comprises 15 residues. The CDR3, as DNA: TGTGCCAGCAGCCAAGATAGGCTGAGAGAGGGAGAAGCTTTCTTT. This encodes CASSQDRLREGEAFF.

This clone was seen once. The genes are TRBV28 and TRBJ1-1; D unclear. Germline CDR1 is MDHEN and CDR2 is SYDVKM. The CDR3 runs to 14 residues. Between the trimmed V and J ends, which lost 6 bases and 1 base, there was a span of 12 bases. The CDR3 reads CASSSVRGNTEAFF. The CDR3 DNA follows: TGTGCCAGCAGCTCCGTCAGAGGGAACACTGAAGCTTTCTTT.

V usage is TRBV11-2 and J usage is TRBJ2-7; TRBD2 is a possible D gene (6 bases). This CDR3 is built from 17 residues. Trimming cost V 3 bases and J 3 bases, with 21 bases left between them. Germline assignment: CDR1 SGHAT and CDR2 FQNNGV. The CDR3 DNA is TGTGCCAGCAGCTTGAATATAAACAAAAGGGACTTCTACGAGCAGTACTTC. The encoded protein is CASSLNINKRDFYEQYF. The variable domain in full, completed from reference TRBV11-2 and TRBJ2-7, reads EAGVAQSPRYKIIEKRQSVAFWCNPISGHATLYWYQQILGQGPKLLIQFQNNGVVDDSQLPKDRFSAERLKGVDSTLKIQPAKLEDSAVYLCASSLNINKRDFYEQYFGPGTRLTVT.

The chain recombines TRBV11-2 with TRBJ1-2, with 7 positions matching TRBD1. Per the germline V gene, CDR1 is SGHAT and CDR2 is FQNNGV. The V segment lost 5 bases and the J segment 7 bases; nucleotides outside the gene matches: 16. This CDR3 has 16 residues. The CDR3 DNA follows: TGTGCCAGCAGCCCAGGGGACAGAACCCCACCGGCTGGCTACACCTTC. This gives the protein CASSPGDRTPPAGYTF.

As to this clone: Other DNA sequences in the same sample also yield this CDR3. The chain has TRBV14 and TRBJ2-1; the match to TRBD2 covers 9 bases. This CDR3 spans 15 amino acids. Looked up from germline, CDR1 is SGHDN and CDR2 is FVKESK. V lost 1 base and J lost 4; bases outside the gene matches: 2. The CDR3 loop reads CASSQGLAAYNEQFF. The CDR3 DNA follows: TGTGCCAGCAGCCAAGGACTAGCGGCTTACAATGAGCAGTTCTTC.

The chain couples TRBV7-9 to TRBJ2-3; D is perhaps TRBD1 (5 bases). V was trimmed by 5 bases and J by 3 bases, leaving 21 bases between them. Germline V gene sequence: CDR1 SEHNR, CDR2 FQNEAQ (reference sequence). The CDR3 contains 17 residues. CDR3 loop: CASSPRAYRTRTDTQYF. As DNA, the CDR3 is TGTGCCAGCAGCCCCCGGGCTTACAGGACGAGAACAGATACGCAGTATTTT.

DNA for the CDR3: TGTGCCAGCAGCTTAGCCCCTCCCAGGACAGGGTACGAGCAGTACTTC. Its translation: CASSLAPPRTGYEQYF. The chain is built from TRBV7-8 and TRBJ2-7, with 8 positions matching TRBD1. Germline values: CDR1 SGHVS, CDR2 FQNEAQ. The CDR3 spans 16 residues. Losses at the gene ends were 0 bases for V and 4 bases for J; bases not matched to a gene: 8.

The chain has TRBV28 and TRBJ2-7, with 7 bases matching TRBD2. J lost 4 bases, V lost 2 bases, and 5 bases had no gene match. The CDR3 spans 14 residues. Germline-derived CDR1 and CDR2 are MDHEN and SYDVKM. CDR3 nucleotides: TGTGCCAGCAGTTTAGGCCTAGCGGATTACGAGCAGTACTTC. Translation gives CASSLGLADYEQYF.